These T cell receptor beta chains were read from a single sample in a study of STAT5B mutations in CD4+ large granular lymphocyte leukemia. Using immunoSEQ multiplex PCR, the repertoire was profiled, and TCRdb retains in-frame clones only, with some absent. The sample consists of more than 20,000 clones, over 65% of them appearing once. Sequencing used CD4+ T cells from blood buffy coats. These receptors originate from a human donor in good health. Each CDR3 is given with its conserved first and last residue. Fields, in order: D gene, J gene, clone size, CDR3 length, V gene, CDR3 protein, CDR3 DNA. A D gene is named only where the DNA matches it firmly. Only some rows state a clone size, as once, few, many or a class for expanded clones.

d_gene: TRBD1; j_gene: TRBJ2-1; abundance: -; len: 19; v_gene: TRBV11-1; CDR3aa: CASSLDAQQGRSSYNEQFF; CDR3nt: TGTGCCAGCAGCTTAGACGCACAACAGGGGCGCAGCTCCTACAATGAGCAGTTCTTC
d_gene: TRBD1; j_gene: TRBJ1-1; abundance: few; len: 13; v_gene: TRBV7-8; CDR3aa: CASSLDRQGEAFF; CDR3nt: TGTGCCAGCAGCTTAGATAGACAGGGCGAAGCTTTCTTT
d_gene: TRBD1; j_gene: TRBJ2-7; abundance: -; len: 12; v_gene: TRBV30; CDR3aa: CAWGQGPAEQYF; CDR3nt: TGTGCCTGGGGACAGGGCCCGGCCGAGCAGTACTTC
d_gene: TRBD1; j_gene: TRBJ1-2; abundance: few; len: 14; v_gene: TRBV27; CDR3aa: CASSLWAGGNGYTF; CDR3nt: TGTGCCAGCAGTTTATGGGCAGGGGGCAATGGCTACACCTTC
d_gene: -; j_gene: TRBJ2-2; abundance: -; len: 16; v_gene: TRBV28; CDR3aa: CATIQSGGVNTGELFF; CDR3nt: TGTGCCACCATCCAAAGCGGAGGGGTGAACACCGGGGAGCTGTTTTTT
d_gene: TRBD1; j_gene: TRBJ2-7; abundance: once; len: 19; v_gene: TRBV14; CDR3aa: CASSPPGQGQGWASYEQYF; CDR3nt: TGTGCCAGCAGCCCCCCGGGACAGGGTCAGGGGTGGGCTTCCTACGAGCAGTACTTC
d_gene: TRBD2; j_gene: TRBJ2-1; abundance: -; len: 17; v_gene: TRBV5-1; CDR3aa: CASSLARPGLGVNEQFF; CDR3nt: TGCGCCAGCAGCTTGGCCCGGCCGGGACTAGGGGTCAATGAGCAGTTCTTC
d_gene: -; j_gene: TRBJ2-5; abundance: once; len: 14; v_gene: TRBV9; CDR3aa: CASSPLGSGETQYF; CDR3nt: TGTGCCAGCAGCCCTCTAGGGAGTGGTGAGACCCAGTACTTC
d_gene: TRBD1; j_gene: TRBJ1-1; abundance: -; len: 14; v_gene: TRBV14; CDR3aa: CASSRLGQGTEAFF; CDR3nt: TGTGCCAGCAGCCGATTAGGACAGGGTACTGAAGCTTTCTTT
d_gene: -; j_gene: TRBJ2-7; abundance: -; len: 16; v_gene: TRBV25-1; CDR3aa: CASSELDSMSSYEQYF; CDR3nt: TGTGCCAGCAGTGAATTGGACAGTATGAGCTCCTACGAGCAGTACTTC
d_gene: -; j_gene: TRBJ2-3; abundance: -; len: 15; v_gene: TRBV6-1; CDR3aa: CASSESLVGTDTQYF; CDR3nt: TGTGCCAGCAGTGAATCCCTAGTGGGCACAGATACGCAGTATTTT
d_gene: -; j_gene: TRBJ2-3; abundance: -; len: 13; v_gene: TRBV27; CDR3aa: CASRRQPTDTQYF; CDR3nt: TGTGCCAGCAGAAGACAGCCCACAGATACGCAGTATTTT
d_gene: TRBD2; j_gene: TRBJ2-4; abundance: -; len: 20; v_gene: TRBV15; CDR3aa: CATSRTPGLAGAVAKNIQYF; CDR3nt: TGTGCCACCAGCAGAACCCCGGGACTAGCGGGAGCCGTAGCCAAAAACATTCAGTACTTC
d_gene: -; j_gene: TRBJ2-3; abundance: -; len: 15; v_gene: TRBV19; CDR3aa: CATALGDQSTDTQYF; CDR3nt: TGTGCCACCGCCCTTGGGGACCAAAGCACAGATACGCAGTATTTT
d_gene: -; j_gene: TRBJ2-7; abundance: -; len: 14; v_gene: TRBV5-1; CDR3aa: CASSFGPPPYEQYF; CDR3nt: TGCGCCAGCAGCTTCGGACCACCTCCCTACGAGCAGTACTTC
d_gene: TRBD2; j_gene: TRBJ2-3; abundance: -; len: 13; v_gene: TRBV10-3; CDR3aa: CAIRGGDADTQYF; CDR3nt: TGTGCCATCCGGGGGGGCGATGCGGATACGCAGTATTTT
d_gene: TRBD1; j_gene: TRBJ2-7; abundance: -; len: 13; v_gene: TRBV27; CDR3aa: CASARDRSYEQYF; CDR3nt: TGTGCCAGCGCACGGGACAGGTCCTACGAGCAGTACTTC
d_gene: -; j_gene: TRBJ2-7; abundance: -; len: 15; v_gene: TRBV7-2; CDR3aa: CASSLRGPSSYEQYF; CDR3nt: TGTGCCAGCAGCTTACGGGGCCCCAGCTCCTACGAGCAGTACTTC
d_gene: TRBD2; j_gene: TRBJ2-3; abundance: -; len: 15; v_gene: TRBV4-3; CDR3aa: CASSQAGGLTDTQYF; CDR3nt: TGCGCCAGCAGCCAAGCGGGGGGGCTCACAGATACGCAGTATTTT
d_gene: TRBD2; j_gene: TRBJ2-1; abundance: few; len: 14; v_gene: TRBV29-1; CDR3aa: CSVELREAYNEQFF; CDR3nt: TGCAGCGTTGAATTGCGGGAGGCTTACAATGAGCAGTTCTTC
d_gene: -; j_gene: TRBJ1-6; abundance: -; len: 16; v_gene: TRBV11-2; CDR3aa: CASSPRTSRGNSPLHF; CDR3nt: TGTGCCAGCAGCCCCCGGACCTCGAGAGGGAATTCACCCCTCCACTTT
d_gene: -; j_gene: TRBJ1-2; abundance: -; len: 14; v_gene: TRBV18; CDR3aa: CASSPPYNNYGYTF; CDR3nt: TGTGCCAGCTCACCACCTTACAACAACTATGGCTACACCTTC
d_gene: -; j_gene: TRBJ1-1; abundance: medium-sized; len: 14; v_gene: TRBV6-6; CDR3aa: CASRSPREATEAFF; CDR3nt: TGTGCCAGCAGGTCGCCGAGGGAGGCGACTGAAGCTTTCTTT
d_gene: -; j_gene: TRBJ1-2; abundance: -; len: 14; v_gene: TRBV6-5; CDR3aa: CASSYGEEPYGYTF; CDR3nt: TGTGCCAGCAGTTACGGAGAGGAACCCTATGGCTACACCTTC
d_gene: -; j_gene: TRBJ1-1; abundance: few; len: 13; v_gene: TRBV7-2; CDR3aa: CASSKQGGTEAFF; CDR3nt: TGTGCCAGCAGCAAACAGGGTGGCACTGAAGCTTTCTTT
d_gene: -; j_gene: TRBJ2-7; abundance: few; len: 14; v_gene: TRBV7-9; CDR3aa: CASSPGTAVREQYF; CDR3nt: TGTGCCAGCAGCCCTGGGACTGCGGTGCGGGAGCAGTACTTC
d_gene: -; j_gene: TRBJ1-1; abundance: few; len: 14; v_gene: TRBV5-1; CDR3aa: CASSSGGPNTEAFF; CDR3nt: TGCGCCAGCAGCTCGGGAGGGCCGAACACTGAAGCTTTCTTT
d_gene: TRBD1; j_gene: TRBJ1-4; abundance: once; len: 15; v_gene: TRBV27; CDR3aa: CASSPPDRRNEKLFF; CDR3nt: TGTGCCAGCAGTCCCCCGGACAGGCGGAATGAAAAACTGTTTTTT
d_gene: TRBD1; j_gene: TRBJ1-2; abundance: once; len: 13; v_gene: TRBV28; CDR3aa: CASSLTGANGYTF; CDR3nt: TGTGCCAGCAGTTTGACAGGGGCGAATGGCTACACCTTC
d_gene: TRBD2; j_gene: TRBJ2-2; abundance: -; len: 17; v_gene: TRBV5-6; CDR3aa: CASSLGIAGPNTGELFF; CDR3nt: TGTGCCAGCAGCTTGGGAATAGCGGGCCCGAACACCGGGGAGCTGTTTTTT
d_gene: TRBD2; j_gene: TRBJ2-1; abundance: -; len: 15; v_gene: TRBV2; CDR3aa: CAASASGSSYNEQFF; CDR3nt: TGTGCCGCTTCCGCCAGCGGGAGTTCCTACAATGAGCAGTTCTTC
d_gene: TRBD1; j_gene: TRBJ2-5; abundance: -; len: 15; v_gene: TRBV7-6; CDR3aa: CASSLGTGGGETQYF; CDR3nt: TGTGCCAGCAGCTTAGGGACAGGGGGTGGGGAGACCCAGTACTTC
d_gene: -; j_gene: TRBJ2-1; abundance: -; len: 15; v_gene: TRBV9; CDR3aa: CASSVGGGEYNEQFF; CDR3nt: TGTGCCAGCAGCGTAGGAGGGGGAGAGTACAATGAGCAGTTCTTC
d_gene: -; j_gene: TRBJ1-4; abundance: few; len: 19; v_gene: TRBV18; CDR3aa: CASSPGRRDGVQLSEKLFF; CDR3nt: TGTGCCAGCTCACCAGGTCGTCGGGACGGAGTGCAACTAAGTGAAAAACTGTTTTTT
d_gene: -; j_gene: TRBJ2-5; abundance: -; len: 13; v_gene: TRBV7-9; CDR3aa: CASSSGAETTQYF; CDR3nt: TGTGCCAGCAGCTCGGGAGCCGAGACGACCCAGTACTTC
d_gene: -; j_gene: TRBJ1-1; abundance: -; len: 14; v_gene: TRBV11-3; CDR3aa: CASSLGRMNTEAFF; CDR3nt: TGTGCCAGCAGCCTGGGACGGATGAACACTGAAGCTTTCTTT
d_gene: TRBD2; j_gene: TRBJ2-1; abundance: -; len: 15; v_gene: TRBV6-1; CDR3aa: CASSPSGMPYNEQFF; CDR3nt: TGTGCCAGCAGTCCGAGCGGGATGCCCTACAATGAGCAGTTCTTC
d_gene: -; j_gene: TRBJ1-3; abundance: -; len: 15; v_gene: TRBV7-8; CDR3aa: CASSSADYSGNTIYF; CDR3nt: TGTGCCAGCAGCTCCGCGGACTACTCTGGAAACACCATATATTTT
d_gene: TRBD1; j_gene: TRBJ2-5; abundance: once; len: 16; v_gene: TRBV13; CDR3aa: CASSLGPTGGGETQYF; CDR3nt: TGTGCCAGCAGCTTAGGCCCGACAGGGGGGGGAGAGACCCAGTACTTC
d_gene: -; j_gene: TRBJ1-2; abundance: -; len: 18; v_gene: TRBV7-3; CDR3aa: CASSSYPRGTGSRNGYTF; CDR3nt: TGTGCCAGCAGCTCATACCCTCGGGGGACTGGGTCGAGAAATGGCTACACCTTC
d_gene: TRBD2; j_gene: TRBJ2-1; abundance: -; len: 15; v_gene: TRBV19; CDR3aa: CASGTLAGAYNEQFF; CDR3nt: TGTGCCAGTGGAACACTAGCGGGGGCATACAATGAGCAGTTCTTC
d_gene: TRBD1; j_gene: TRBJ1-1; abundance: -; len: 13; v_gene: TRBV30; CDR3aa: CAWRGQPNTEAFF; CDR3nt: TGTGCCTGGAGGGGACAGCCTAACACTGAAGCTTTCTTT
d_gene: -; j_gene: TRBJ1-2; abundance: -; len: 12; v_gene: TRBV10-1; CDR3aa: CASSELPVGYTF; CDR3nt: TGCGCCAGCAGTGAGTTGCCGGTCGGCTACACCTTC
d_gene: -; j_gene: TRBJ2-1; abundance: once; len: 16; v_gene: TRBV19; CDR3aa: CASSIDKGASSNEQFF; CDR3nt: TGTGCCAGTAGTATAGATAAAGGTGCCTCGAGCAATGAGCAGTTCTTC
d_gene: TRBD1; j_gene: TRBJ1-5; abundance: -; len: 18; v_gene: TRBV7-2; CDR3aa: CASSLVSGTGGSNQPQHF; CDR3nt: TGTGCCAGCAGCTTAGTGTCCGGGACAGGGGGGAGCAATCAGCCCCAGCATTTT
d_gene: -; j_gene: TRBJ1-6; abundance: few; len: 15; v_gene: TRBV4-1; CDR3aa: CASSPGGKLNSPLHF; CDR3nt: TGCGCCAGCAGCCCGGGAGGGAAACTGAATTCACCCCTCCACTTT
d_gene: -; j_gene: TRBJ2-7; abundance: few; len: 13; v_gene: TRBV7-9; CDR3aa: CASSLAGKGEQYF; CDR3nt: TGTGCCAGCAGCTTAGCAGGGAAGGGAGAGCAGTACTTC
d_gene: -; j_gene: TRBJ2-2; abundance: -; len: 16; v_gene: TRBV7-3; CDR3aa: CASSLRGNANTGELFF; CDR3nt: TGTGCCAGCAGCTTACGCGGAAACGCGAACACCGGGGAGCTGTTTTTT
d_gene: -; j_gene: TRBJ2-2; abundance: -; len: 14; v_gene: TRBV27; CDR3aa: CASSLVEGRGELFF; CDR3nt: TGTGCCAGCAGTTTAGTTGAGGGACGCGGGGAGCTGTTTTTT
d_gene: -; j_gene: TRBJ2-5; abundance: -; len: 13; v_gene: TRBV19; CDR3aa: CASSGAYQETQYF; CDR3nt: TGTGCCAGTAGCGGGGCGTACCAAGAGACCCAGTACTTC